The T cell receptor beta chain under discussion was sequenced for a study of patients and donors after allogeneic stem cell transplantation. This clonotype was observed a few times. TCRdb used MiXCR to reprocess the RT-PCR reads, holding one entry per CDR3 protein. The data show around 70,000 distinct CDR3 sequences, with around a quarter seen just once and approximately 25% held by the top ten. V was shortened by 7 bases and J by 3 bases, with 4 bases between the two germline ends. The germline gives CDR1 MDHEN, CDR2 SYDVKM. This CDR3 contains 10 residues. This TCR derives from a human donor who was either an allogeneic HSCT recipient or a stem cell or donor lymphocyte infusion donor (not recorded which). It is not recorded whose cells these are; they may come from a transplant donor. V is TRBV28 and J is TRBJ2-7; D is uncertain. The sequencing sample was made of blood, either unsorted or a sorted T cell fraction (not recorded which). CDR3 protein: CASTYYEQYF. DNA for the CDR3: TGTGCCAGCACTTACTACGAGCAGTACTTC.